These T cell receptor beta chains were read from a single sample in a study of read filtering for tumor transcriptome and immune sequencing. TCRdb used MiXCR to reprocess the reads, holding one entry per CDR3 protein. The table shows 35,000 to 55,000 distinct CDR3 sequences, with around 12% occurring only once. Sequences were obtained from a population of CD138-negative cells sorted from bone marrow. These receptors came from a donor at least 40 years old with multiple myeloma. Each CDR3 is given with its conserved first and last residue. A D gene is named only where the DNA matches it firmly. Rows give clone size only sometimes, using once, few, many, or a class for an expanded clone.

j_call cdr3_length d_call clone_size v_call cdr3_aa cdr3_nt
TRBJ2-7 17 TRBD2 many TRBV4-1 CASSQDKVREGPHEQYF TGCGCCAGCAGCCAAGATAAGGTGAGGGAGGGCCCCCACGAGCAGTACTTC
TRBJ2-1 14 TRBD2 many TRBV28 CASSTSGAYNEQFF TGTGCCAGCAGTACAAGCGGGGCCTACAATGAGCAGTTCTTC
TRBJ2-2 13 NA many TRBV7-9 CASSLVSTGELFF TGTGCCAGCAGCTTAGTTTCCACCGGGGAGCTGTTTTTT
TRBJ1-5 13 TRBD1 many TRBV20-1 CSAEGQFNQPQHF TGCAGTGCTGAGGGACAGTTCAATCAGCCCCAGCATTTT
TRBJ2-2 18 TRBD2 many TRBV5-5 CASSLTGTSGGNTGELFF TGTGCCAGCAGCTTGACCGGGACTAGCGGGGGAAACACCGGGGAGCTGTTTTTT
TRBJ2-1 19 TRBD2 many TRBV11-2 CASSSSSGRAPFLNNEQFF TGTGCCAGCAGCTCGTCGAGCGGGAGGGCCCCTTTTTTGAACAATGAGCAGTTCTTC
TRBJ2-5 16 TRBD2 many TRBV27 CASSLWASGTQETQYF TGTGCCAGCAGTTTATGGGCTAGCGGAACCCAAGAGACCCAGTACTTC
TRBJ2-3 14 NA many TRBV3-1 CASSFDRRTDTQYF TGTGCCAGCAGCTTTGACAGACGCACAGATACGCAGTATTTT
TRBJ1-4 14 NA many TRBV20-1 CSASDGSGGKKLFF TGCAGTGCTAGCGACGGGTCAGGAGGGAAAAAACTGTTTTTT
TRBJ2-6 16 NA many TRBV24-1 CATSDPGGERANVLTF TGTGCCACCAGTGATCCCGGAGGTGAAAGAGCCAACGTCCTGACTTTC
TRBJ1-1 13 NA many TRBV6-6 CASSWGMNTEAFF TGTGCCAGCAGTTGGGGGATGAACACTGAAGCTTTCTTT
TRBJ2-2 13 NA many TRBV29-1 CSVVRRVTGELFF TGCAGCGTTGTTCGTAGGGTGACCGGGGAGCTGTTTTTT
TRBJ2-1 14 NA many TRBV29-1 CSVGRHSSYNEQFF TGCAGCGTAGGACGTCATAGCTCCTACAATGAGCAGTTCTTC
TRBJ2-1 18 TRBD2 many TRBV5-1 CASSRDYLAPRTTGEQFF TGCGCCAGCAGCAGGGACTACCTTGCCCCCCGTACTACTGGTGAGCAGTTCTTC
TRBJ2-7 14 NA many TRBV10-1 CASSESGGTYEQYF TGCGCCAGCAGTGAAAGCGGAGGGACCTACGAGCAGTACTTC
TRBJ2-7 14 TRBD1 many TRBV5-1 CASSPRDSYYEQYF TGCGCCAGCAGCCCTAGGGACAGCTACTACGAGCAGTACTTC
TRBJ1-1 15 TRBD1 many TRBV20-1 CSARGINTGGAEAFF TGCAGTGCTAGAGGCATTAATACAGGGGGAGCTGAAGCTTTCTTT
TRBJ2-3 15 TRBD1 many TRBV28 CASSLGRGRPDTQYF TGTGCCAGCAGTTTAGGCAGGGGGCGGCCAGATACGCAGTATTTT
TRBJ2-7 14 TRBD2 few TRBV20-1 CSARDAAGGYEQYF TGCAGTGCTAGAGATGCCGCGGGAGGCTACGAGCAGTACTTC
TRBJ2-7 13 NA many TRBV5-4 CASSPRPGNEQYF TGTGCCAGCAGCCCAAGACCGGGGAACGAGCAGTACTTC
TRBJ1-5 15 NA many TRBV7-8 CASSLGVGRNQPQHF TGTGCCAGCAGCTTAGGGGTTGGGAGGAATCAGCCCCAGCATTTT
TRBJ2-1 11 NA many TRBV29-1 CSVDWSSEQFF TGCAGCGTTGACTGGAGCAGTGAGCAGTTCTTC
TRBJ2-1 13 NA many TRBV29-1 CSAAVSTYNEQFF TGCAGCGCAGCCGTTAGCACCTACAATGAGCAGTTCTTC
TRBJ2-7 14 NA many TRBV14 CASSQPSDSPEQYF TGTGCCAGCAGCCAACCCTCGGACAGCCCCGAGCAGTACTTC
TRBJ1-5 16 NA many TRBV12-3/TRBV12-4 CASRPGPMYSNQPQHF TGTGCCAGCCGACCGGGACCGATGTATAGCAATCAGCCCCAGCATTTT
TRBJ2-2 16 NA many TRBV3-1 CASSQNLNDPPGELFF TGTGCCAGCAGCCAAAACCTCAATGATCCACCCGGGGAGCTGTTTTTT
TRBJ2-1 16 NA many TRBV18 CASFPQRGVDGNEQFF TGTGCCAGCTTTCCCCAAAGAGGGGTTGACGGCAATGAGCAGTTCTTC
TRBJ1-5 14 NA many TRBV20-1 CSANDRRSNQPQHF TGCAGTGCCAATGACAGGCGTAGCAATCAGCCCCAGCATTTT
TRBJ1-6 12 NA NA TRBV7-8 CAIGRPRSPLHF TGTGCCATCGGCCGTCCCCGTTCACCCCTCCACTTT
TRBJ1-1 13 NA many TRBV18 CASSAGLNTEAFF TGTGCCAGCTCCGCCGGTCTGAACACTGAAGCTTTCTTT
TRBJ2-2 14 NA NA TRBV24-1 CATSSGLNTGELFF TGTGCCACCAGTAGCGGGCTGAACACCGGGGAGCTGTTTTTT
TRBJ2-1 15 TRBD2 many TRBV2 CASSFPGLAGGGAFF TGTGCCAGCAGCTTCCCCGGACTAGCGGGAGGGGGAGCGTTCTTC
TRBJ2-3 16 TRBD2 many TRBV5-1 CASSSSGRRGTDTQYF TGCGCCAGCAGCTCTAGCGGGAGAAGAGGTACAGATACGCAGTATTTT
TRBJ2-1 12 NA many TRBV30 CAWTPRGDEQFF TGTGCCTGGACCCCGCGTGGGGATGAGCAGTTCTTC
TRBJ2-2 15 NA many TRBV6-5 CASSYGRVDTGELFF TGTGCCAGCAGTTACGGAAGGGTAGACACCGGGGAGCTGTTTTTT
TRBJ2-2 13 NA many TRBV20-1 CSAKGENTGELFF TGCAGTGCCAAGGGGGAGAACACCGGGGAGCTGTTTTTT
TRBJ2-4 15 NA many TRBV7-2 CASSPMTVAKNIQYF TGTGCCAGCAGCCCAATGACCGTAGCCAAAAACATTCAGTACTTC
TRBJ2-7 15 NA many TRBV15 CATSSLQGTSREQYF TGTGCCACCAGCAGTCTACAGGGCACGTCGCGCGAGCAGTACTTC
TRBJ1-5 12 NA many TRBV6-2/TRBV6-3 CASSGTNQPQHF TGTGCCAGCTCAGGGACTAATCAGCCCCAGCATTTT